This T cell receptor (beta chain) came from a study of tumor-infiltrating lymphocytes in localized non-small cell lung cancer. Study summary: The cohort mixed smokers and never-smokers, several histologies, and some post-neoadjuvant-chemotherapy samples. Each patient gave resected tumor and non-adjacent uninvolved lung tissue. Study conclusions and caveats: Technical variation could not be separated from intratumor heterogeneity here. Tumors had more T cell infiltration than uninvolved lung, per TCRbeta sequencing and CD3 counts.

Trimming left V 0 bases short and J 4 bases short, with 12 bases between. CDR3 length equals 16 residues. Germline CDR1 and CDR2: MGHRA and YSYEKL. The repertoire was sequenced with immunoSEQ multiplex PCR; TCRdb's copy has only in-frame clones and lacks some. The data contain 9,000 to 15,000 clones, about 75% of them singletons. A note on this clone: Its target is unknown.

The sequence derives from a human donor with non-small cell lung cancer. The rearrangement links TRBV4-1 to TRBJ2-2; D unclear. The source material was uninvolved lung tissue not adjacent to the tumor. The CDR3, as DNA: TGCGCCAGCAGCCAAGATAGTGGTAGACGCACCGGGGAGCTGTTTTTT. Its protein product is CASSQDSGRRTGELFF.